This T cell receptor (beta chain) was profiled in a study of shared clonotypes between healthy human individuals. Every subset's genomic DNA went evenly onto several immunoSEQ plates. Here immunoSEQ multiplex PCR was the method, and the copy in TCRdb shows in-frame clones only, minus some. The sample includes just over 2,000,000 clones, about 95% of them seen just once. Whole-study findings and limits: Sampling involved blood alone; tissue repertoires likely differ.

Naive CD8 cells were CD45RO-negative, positively selected for CCR7, excluding terminally differentiated effector memory CD45RA+ cells. This clone was picked up one time. The target antigen is unknown. Looked up from germline, CDR1 is SGHRS and CDR2 is YFSETQ. Trimming took 9 bases from V and 3 from J; bases not matched to a gene: 14. CDR3 length: 15 residues. The clonotype comes from a man aged 18 to 30 in good health. The rearrangement joins TRBV5-1 to TRBJ1-2, with 7 nucleotides matching TRBD1. Specimen: naive CD8+ T cells sorted from blood. The CDR3 loop is CATQGDQGTYYGYTF. The CDR3 DNA follows: TGCGCCACCCAGGGGGACCAGGGGACCTACTATGGCTACACCTTC. The full variable domain, in which reference TRBV5-1 and TRBJ1-2 provide the parts outside the CDR3, is KAGVTQTPRYLIKTRGQQVTLSCSPISGHRSVSWYQQTPGQGLQFLFEYFSETQRNKGNFPGRFSGRQFSNSRSEMNVSTLELGDSALYLCATQGDQGTYYGYTFGSGTRLTVV.